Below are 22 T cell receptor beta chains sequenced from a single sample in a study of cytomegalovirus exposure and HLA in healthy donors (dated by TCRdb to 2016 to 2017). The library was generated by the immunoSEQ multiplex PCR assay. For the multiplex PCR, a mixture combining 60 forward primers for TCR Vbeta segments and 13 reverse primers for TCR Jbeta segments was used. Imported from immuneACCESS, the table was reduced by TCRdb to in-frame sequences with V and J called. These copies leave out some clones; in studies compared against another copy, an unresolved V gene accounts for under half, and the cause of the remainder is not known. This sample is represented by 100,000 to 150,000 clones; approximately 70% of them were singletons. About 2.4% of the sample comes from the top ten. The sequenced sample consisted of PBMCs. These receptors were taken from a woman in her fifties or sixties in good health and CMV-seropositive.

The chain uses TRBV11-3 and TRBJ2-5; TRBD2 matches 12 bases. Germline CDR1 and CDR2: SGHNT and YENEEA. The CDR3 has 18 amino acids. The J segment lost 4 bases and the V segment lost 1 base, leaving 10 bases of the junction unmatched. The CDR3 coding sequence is TGTGCCAGCAGCTTAGGCCTCTCCCTAGCGGGGGGGGGAGAGACCCAGTACTTC. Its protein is CASSLGLSLAGGGETQYF.

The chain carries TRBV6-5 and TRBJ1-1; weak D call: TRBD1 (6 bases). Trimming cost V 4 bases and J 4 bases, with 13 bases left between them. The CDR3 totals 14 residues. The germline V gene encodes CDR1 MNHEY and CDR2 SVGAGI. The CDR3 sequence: CASSSSGAVTEAFF. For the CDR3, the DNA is TGTGCCAGCAGTTCTTCAGGGGCGGTCACTGAAGCTTTCTTT.

DNA for the CDR3: TGTGCCAGCAGCGTCGACAGGAGCTCCTACGAGCAGTACTTC. Protein product: CASSVDRSSYEQYF. The chain links TRBV7-9 to TRBJ2-7; D might be TRBD1 (6 bases). Germline V gene sequence: CDR1 SEHNR, CDR2 FQNEAQ (reference sequence). The CDR3 length is 14 residues. Trimming left V 5 bases short and J 0 bases short, with 11 bases between.

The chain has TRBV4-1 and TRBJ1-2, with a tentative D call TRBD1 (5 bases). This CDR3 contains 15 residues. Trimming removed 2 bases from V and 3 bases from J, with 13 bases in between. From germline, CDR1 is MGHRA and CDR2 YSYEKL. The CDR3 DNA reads TGCGCCAGCAGCCAATCGCAGGGAAATGACTATGGCTACACCTTC. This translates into CASSQSQGNDYGYTF.

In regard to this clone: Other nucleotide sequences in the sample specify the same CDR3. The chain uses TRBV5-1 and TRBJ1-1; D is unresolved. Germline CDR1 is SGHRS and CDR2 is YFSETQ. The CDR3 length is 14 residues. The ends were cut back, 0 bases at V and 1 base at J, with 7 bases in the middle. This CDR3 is CASSLGGQNTEAFF. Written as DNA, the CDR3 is TGCGCCAGCAGCTTGGGAGGGCAGAACACTGAAGCTTTCTTT. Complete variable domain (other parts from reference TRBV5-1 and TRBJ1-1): KAGVTQTPRYLIKTRGQQVTLSCSPISGHRSVSWYQQTPGQGLQFLFEYFSETQRNKGNFPGRFSGRQFSNSRSEMNVSTLELGDSALYLCASSLGGQNTEAFFGQGTRLTVV.

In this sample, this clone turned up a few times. The CDR3 loop is CASSGGLYGYTF. The DNA for the CDR3 is TGTGCCAGCAGTGGAGGGCTCTATGGCTACACCTTC. This rearrangement joins TRBV27 to TRBJ1-2; D ambiguous. V was shortened by 5 bases and J by 4 bases, with 8 bases between the two germline ends. The CDR3 is made up of 12 amino acids. Germline V CDR1 and CDR2: MNHEY, SMNVEV (reference sequence).

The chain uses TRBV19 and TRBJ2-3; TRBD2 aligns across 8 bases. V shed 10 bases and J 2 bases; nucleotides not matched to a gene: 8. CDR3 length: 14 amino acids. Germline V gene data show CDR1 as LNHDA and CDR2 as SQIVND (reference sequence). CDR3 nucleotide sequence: TGTGCCACTTCCGGGGGGGAGACCACAGATACGCAGTATTTT. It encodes CATSGGETTDTQYF. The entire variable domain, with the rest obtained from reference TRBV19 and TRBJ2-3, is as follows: DGGITQSPKYLFRKEGQNVTLSCEQNLNHDAMYWYRQDPGQGLRLIYYSQIVNDFQKGDIAEGYSVSREKKESFPLTVTSAQKNPTAFYLCATSGGETTDTQYFGPGTRLTVL.

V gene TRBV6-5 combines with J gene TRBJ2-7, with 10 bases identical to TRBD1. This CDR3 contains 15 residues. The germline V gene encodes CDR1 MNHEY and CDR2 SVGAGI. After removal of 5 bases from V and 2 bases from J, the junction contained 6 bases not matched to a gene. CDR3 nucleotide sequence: TGTGCCAGCAGTACCGGGACAGGGGCCCCCTACGAGCAGTACTTC. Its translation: CASSTGTGAPYEQYF.

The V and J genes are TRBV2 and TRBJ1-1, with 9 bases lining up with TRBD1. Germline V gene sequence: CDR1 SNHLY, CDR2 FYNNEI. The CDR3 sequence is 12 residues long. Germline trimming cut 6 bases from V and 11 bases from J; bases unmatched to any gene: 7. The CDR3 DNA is TGTGCCAGCAGACTTGACAGGGGGGGGGCTTTCTTT. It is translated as CASRLDRGGAFF.

CDR3 sequence: CASGLQGQGSFSSYEQYF. The CDR3 DNA is TGTGCTAGTGGTTTGCAAGGACAGGGCTCCTTTAGCTCCTACGAGCAGTACTTC. The genes are TRBV12-5 and TRBJ2-7; 8 nucleotides line up with TRBD1. The CDR3 sequence is 18 residues long. Per germline, CDR1 LGHNT and CDR2 FRNRAP. Trimming cost V 2 bases and J 0 bases; bases outside gene matches: 12.

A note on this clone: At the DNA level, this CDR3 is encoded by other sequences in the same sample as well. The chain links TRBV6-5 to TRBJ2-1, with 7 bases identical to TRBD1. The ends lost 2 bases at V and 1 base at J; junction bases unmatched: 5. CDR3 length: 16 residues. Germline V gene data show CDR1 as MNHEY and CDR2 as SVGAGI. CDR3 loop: CASSYDTGVSYNEQFF. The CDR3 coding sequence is TGTGCCAGCAGTTACGACACAGGGGTTTCCTACAATGAGCAGTTCTTC.

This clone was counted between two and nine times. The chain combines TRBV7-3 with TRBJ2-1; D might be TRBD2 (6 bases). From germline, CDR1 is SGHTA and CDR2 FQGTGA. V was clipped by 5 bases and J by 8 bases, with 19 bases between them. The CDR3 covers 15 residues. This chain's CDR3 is CASSPTGVYPHEQFF. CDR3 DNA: TGTGCCAGCAGCCCAACGGGGGTGTACCCCCATGAGCAGTTCTTC.

The CDR3 region has the DNA TGTGCCAGCTCACCGGCTGTAGGGACAACGAGCAATCAGCCCCAGCATTTT. Protein sequence: CASSPAVGTTSNQPQHF. V gene TRBV18 combines with J gene TRBJ1-5, with D possibly matching TRBD1 (6 bases). Trimming pared 3 bases from V and 1 base from J, leaving 16 bases between. Looked up from germline, CDR1 is KGHSH and CDR2 is LQKENI. The CDR3 length is 17 residues.

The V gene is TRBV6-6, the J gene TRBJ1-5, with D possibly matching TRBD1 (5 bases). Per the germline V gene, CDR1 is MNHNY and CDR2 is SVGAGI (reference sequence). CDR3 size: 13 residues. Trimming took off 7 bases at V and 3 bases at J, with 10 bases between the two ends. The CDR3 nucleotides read TGTGCCAGCAACCTGGACAACAATCAGCCCCAGCATTTT. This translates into CASNLDNNQPQHF.

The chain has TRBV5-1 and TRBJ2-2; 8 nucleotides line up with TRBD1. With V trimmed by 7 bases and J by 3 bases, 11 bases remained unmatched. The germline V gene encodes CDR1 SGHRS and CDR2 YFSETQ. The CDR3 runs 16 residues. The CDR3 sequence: CASSRSGGADTGELFF. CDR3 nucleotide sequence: TGCGCCAGCTCGAGATCAGGGGGCGCAGACACCGGGGAGCTGTTTTTT.

CDR3 DNA: TGTGCCAGCAGGCAGGGGGAGAGTAACACTGAAGCTTTCTTT. It codes for CASRQGESNTEAFF. The chain combines TRBV6-1 with TRBJ1-1; 7 bases line up with TRBD1. Trimming took 6 bases from V and 2 from J; bases not matched to a gene: 6. CDR3 size: 14 residues. Germline CDR1 is MNHNS and CDR2 is SASEGT.

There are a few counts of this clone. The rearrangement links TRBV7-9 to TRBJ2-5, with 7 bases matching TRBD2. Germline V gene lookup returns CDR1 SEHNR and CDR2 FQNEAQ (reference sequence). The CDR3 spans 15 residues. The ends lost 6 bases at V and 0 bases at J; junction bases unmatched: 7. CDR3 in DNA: TGTGCCAGCAGTTGGGGGAGCGGGGACCAAGAGACCCAGTACTTC. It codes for CASSWGSGDQETQYF.

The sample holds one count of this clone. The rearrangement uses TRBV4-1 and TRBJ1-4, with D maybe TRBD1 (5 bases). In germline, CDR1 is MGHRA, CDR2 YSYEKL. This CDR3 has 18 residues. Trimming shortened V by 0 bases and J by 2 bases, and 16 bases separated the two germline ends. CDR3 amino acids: CASSQEGASWGTNEKLFF. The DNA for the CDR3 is TGCGCCAGCAGCCAAGAAGGCGCTAGTTGGGGCACTAATGAAAAACTGTTTTTT.

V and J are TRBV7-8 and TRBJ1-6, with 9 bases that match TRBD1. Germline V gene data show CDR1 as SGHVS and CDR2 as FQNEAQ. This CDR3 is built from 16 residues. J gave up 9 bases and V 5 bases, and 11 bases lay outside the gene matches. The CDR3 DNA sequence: TGTGCCAGCAGCCTAACAAGGACAGGGGAGGGTTCACCCCTCCACTTT. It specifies CASSLTRTGEGSPLHF.

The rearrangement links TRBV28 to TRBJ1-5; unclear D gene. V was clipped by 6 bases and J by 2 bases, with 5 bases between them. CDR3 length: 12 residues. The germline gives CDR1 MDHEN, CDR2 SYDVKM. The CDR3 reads CASRGGNQPQHF. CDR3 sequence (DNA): TGTGCCAGCAGGGGCGGCAATCAGCCCCAGCATTTT.

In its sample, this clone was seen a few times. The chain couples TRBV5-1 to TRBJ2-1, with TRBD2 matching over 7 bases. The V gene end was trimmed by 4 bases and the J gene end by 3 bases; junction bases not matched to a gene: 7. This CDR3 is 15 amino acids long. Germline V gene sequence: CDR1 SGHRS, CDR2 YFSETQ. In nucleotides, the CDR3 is TGCGCCAGCAGCCAGAGCGGGGCTGGCTACAATGAGCAGTTCTTC. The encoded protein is CASSQSGAGYNEQFF. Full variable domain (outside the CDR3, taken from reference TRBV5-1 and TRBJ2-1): KAGVTQTPRYLIKTRGQQVTLSCSPISGHRSVSWYQQTPGQGLQFLFEYFSETQRNKGNFPGRFSGRQFSNSRSEMNVSTLELGDSALYLCASSQSGAGYNEQFFGPGTRLTVL.

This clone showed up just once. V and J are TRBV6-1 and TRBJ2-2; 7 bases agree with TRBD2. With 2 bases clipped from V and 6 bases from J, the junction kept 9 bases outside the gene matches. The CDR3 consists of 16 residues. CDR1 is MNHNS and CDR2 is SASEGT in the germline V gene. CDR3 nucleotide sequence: TGTGCCAGCAGTGAAAGGGGCGGGGGAAATGCCGGGGAGCTGTTTTTT. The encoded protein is CASSERGGGNAGELFF.